Shown below are 11 T cell receptor beta chains from a single sample sequenced in a study of blood T cell repertoires in COVID-19. Libraries were prepared by immunoSEQ multiplex PCR; TCRdb keeps only in-frame clonotypes and omits some of them. The table has 100,000 or so clones, about 80% seen once. The sequencing input was peripheral blood. Receptors were obtained from a man between 60 and 75 years old with acute or convalescent COVID-19.

The rearrangement links TRBV29-1 to TRBJ1-1; D is unclear. The germline gives CDR1 SQVTM, CDR2 ANQGSEA. This CDR3 is 10 amino acids long. Between the trimmed V and J ends, which lost 5 bases and 5 bases, there was a span of 6 bases. The CDR3 coding sequence is TGCAGCGTTACGCGGACTGAAGCTTTCTTT. Its translation: CSVTRTEAFF.

The rearrangement links TRBV11-1 to TRBJ1-2; D perhaps matches TRBD1 (5 bases). Per the germline V gene, CDR1 is SGHAT and CDR2 is FQDESV (reference sequence). V lost 4 bases and J lost 8, with 11 bases in between. This CDR3 is built from 12 residues. For the CDR3, the DNA is TGTGCCAGCAGCTGGGGAGGGGCCGGCTACACCTTC. Protein sequence: CASSWGGAGYTF.

On this clone: The sample holds other DNA sequences that translate to the same CDR3. The J gene is TRBJ2-5, the V gene TRBV5-1, with D maybe TRBD2 (6 bases). Germline CDR1 and CDR2: SGHRS and YFSETQ. Trimming took off 5 bases at V and 1 base at J, with 9 bases between the two ends. The CDR3 covers 13 residues. CDR3 nucleotide sequence: TGCGCCAGCAGACCGGGACTCCAAGAGACCCAGTACTTC. Its translation is CASRPGLQETQYF.

This clone is a singleton in its sample. This CDR3 reads CASTRGQEGEKLFF. The CDR3 DNA reads TGTGCCAGCACCCGGGGACAGGAGGGTGAAAAACTGTTTTTT. The chain joins TRBV7-9 to TRBJ1-4; TRBD1 matches 8 bases. CDR1 and CDR2 from the germline V gene are SEHNR and FQNEAQ (reference sequence). CDR3 length: 14 residues. V was pared by 7 bases and J by 7 bases, with 8 bases of the junction left unmatched.

J is TRBJ2-2 and V is TRBV6-4; perhaps TRBD2 as D (6 bases). The germline V gene encodes CDR1 MRHNA and CDR2 SNTAGT. This CDR3 spans 16 amino acids. V lost 0 bases and J lost 1, with 9 bases in between. CDR3 residues: CASSDSGSGNTGELFF. In DNA, the CDR3 is TGTGCCAGCAGTGACTCGGGTAGCGGGAACACCGGGGAGCTGTTTTTT.

The chain joins TRBV5-5 to TRBJ2-3; D unresolved. The CDR3 is made up of 16 amino acids. Trimming removed 3 bases at V and 0 bases at J, with 14 bases between. Germline lookup yields CDR1 SGHKS and CDR2 YYEKEE (reference sequence). In DNA form, the CDR3 reads TGTGCCAGCAGCTGGGCACAACGAACTAGCACAGATACGCAGTATTTT. It translates to CASSWAQRTSTDTQYF.

V and J are TRBV14 and TRBJ1-1; the D gene is possibly TRBD1 (6 bases). The CDR3 consists of 13 residues. The ends were cut back, 0 bases at V and 11 bases at J, with 13 bases in the middle. Per the germline V gene, CDR1 is SGHDN and CDR2 is FVKESK. The CDR3 DNA reads as TGTGCCAGCAGCCAAGAGGGCTACAGGGCTGCTTTCTTT. Translating gives CASSQEGYRAAFF.

This clone was detected only a few times. The J gene is TRBJ2-7, the V gene TRBV12-3 or TRBV12-4; D is unresolved. The V end was cut by 3 bases, the J end by 3 bases, with 9 bases between. The CDR3 spans 13 residues. CDR3 bases: TGTGCCAGCAGTTTGTTACAATTCTACGAGCAGTACTTC. Its translation is CASSLLQFYEQYF.

This clone was observed a few times. DNA for the CDR3: TGTGCCAGTAGACCCCGCGGGAACAATCAGCCCCAGCATTTT. Translating it yields CASRPRGNNQPQHF. The rearrangement links TRBV19 to TRBJ1-5, with unresolved D. The CDR3 length is 14 residues. Germline V CDR1 and CDR2: LNHDA, SQIVND (reference sequence). V gave up 6 bases and J gave up 3 bases, with 12 bases separating them.

A few counts support this clone. The rearrangement links TRBV5-8 to TRBJ2-2; D is uncertain. Trimming took 2 bases from V and 5 from J, leaving 7 bases between them. Germline CDR1 is SGHTS and CDR2 is YDEGEE. CDR3 size: 13 residues. The CDR3 loop is CASSLKATGELFF. CDR3 DNA sequence: TGTGCCAGCAGCTTAAAAGCGACCGGGGAGCTGTTTTTT. The full variable domain, its missing parts supplied by reference TRBV5-8 and TRBJ2-2, is EAGVTQSPTHLIKTRGQQATLRCSPISGHTSVYWYQQALGLGLQFLLWYDEGEERNRGNFPPRFSGRQFPNYSSELNVNALELEDSALYLCASSLKATGELFFGEGSRLTVL.

The chain is built from TRBV24-1 and TRBJ1-2, with TRBD1 matching 7 bases. Unmatched junction bases numbered 12, after V lost 12 bases and J lost 0 bases. In germline, CDR1 is KGHDR, CDR2 SFDVKD. This CDR3 spans 15 amino acids. The chain's CDR3 is CAPEYYRGANYGYTF. The CDR3 DNA reads as TGTGCCCCCGAATATTACAGGGGAGCTAACTATGGCTACACCTTC.